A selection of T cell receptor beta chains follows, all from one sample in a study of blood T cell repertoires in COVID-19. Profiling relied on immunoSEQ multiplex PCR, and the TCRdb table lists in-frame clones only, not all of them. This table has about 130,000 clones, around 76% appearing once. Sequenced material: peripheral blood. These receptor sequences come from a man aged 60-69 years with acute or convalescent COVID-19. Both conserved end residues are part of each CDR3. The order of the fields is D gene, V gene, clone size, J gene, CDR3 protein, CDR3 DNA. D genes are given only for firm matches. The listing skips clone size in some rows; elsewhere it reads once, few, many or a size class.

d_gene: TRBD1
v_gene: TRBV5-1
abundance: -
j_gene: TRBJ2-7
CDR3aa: CASSRDRGLNEQYF
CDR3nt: TGCGCCAGCAGCCGGGACAGGGGGCTAAACGAGCAGTACTTC

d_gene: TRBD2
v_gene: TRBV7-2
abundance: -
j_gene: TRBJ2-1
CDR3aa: CASSLVGAGVLFNEQFF
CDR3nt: TGTGCCAGCAGCTTAGTGGGAGCGGGAGTACTTTTCAATGAGCAGTTCTTC

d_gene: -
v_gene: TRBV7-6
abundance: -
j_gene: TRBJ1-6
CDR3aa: CASSLAQLNSPLHF
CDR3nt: TGTGCCAGCAGCTTAGCACAGCTAAATTCACCCCTCCACTTT

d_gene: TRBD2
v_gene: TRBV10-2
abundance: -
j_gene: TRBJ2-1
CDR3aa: CASGSGSTLPDYNEQFF
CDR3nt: TGCGCCAGCGGAAGCGGGAGCACCCTCCCCGATTACAATGAGCAGTTCTTC

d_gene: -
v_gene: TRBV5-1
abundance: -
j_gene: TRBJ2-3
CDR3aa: CASSLGSAGLTDTQYF
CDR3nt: TGCGCCAGCAGCTTGGGGTCCGCGGGCCTCACAGATACGCAGTATTTT

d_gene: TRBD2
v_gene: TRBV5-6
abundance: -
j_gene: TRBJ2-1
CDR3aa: CASSPDRLAGSYNEQFF
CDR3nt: TGTGCCAGCAGCCCCGACCGACTAGCGGGCTCCTACAATGAGCAGTTCTTC

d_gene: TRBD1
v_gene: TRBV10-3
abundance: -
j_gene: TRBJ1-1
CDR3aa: CAINKGTGSTEAFF
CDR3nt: TGTGCCATCAATAAGGGGACAGGGAGCACTGAAGCTTTCTTT

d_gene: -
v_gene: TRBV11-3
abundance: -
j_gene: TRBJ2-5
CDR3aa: CASSPPRGPETQYF
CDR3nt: TGTGCCAGCAGCCCGCCCCGCGGGCCGGAGACCCAGTACTTC

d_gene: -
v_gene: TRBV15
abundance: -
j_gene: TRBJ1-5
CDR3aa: CATSREGRNQPQHF
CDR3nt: TGTGCCACCAGCAGAGAGGGGCGCAATCAGCCCCAGCATTTT

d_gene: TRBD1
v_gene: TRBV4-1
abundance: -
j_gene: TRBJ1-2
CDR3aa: CASSQGQRVYGYTF
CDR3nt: TGCGCCAGCAGCCAGGGACAGAGAGTCTATGGCTACACCTTC

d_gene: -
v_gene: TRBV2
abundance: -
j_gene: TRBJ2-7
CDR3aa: CAGSNGGRGVTEQYF
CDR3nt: TGTGCCGGTTCGAATGGGGGCAGGGGTGTGACCGAGCAGTACTTC

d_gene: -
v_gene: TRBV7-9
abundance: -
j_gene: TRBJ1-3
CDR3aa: CASSYQGLSSGNTIYF
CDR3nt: TGTGCCAGCAGCTACCAGGGTCTGAGCTCTGGAAACACCATATATTTT

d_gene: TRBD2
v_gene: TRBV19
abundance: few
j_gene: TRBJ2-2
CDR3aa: CASSIGGGAGELFF
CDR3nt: TGTGCCAGTAGTATAGGGGGAGGGGCCGGGGAGCTGTTTTTT

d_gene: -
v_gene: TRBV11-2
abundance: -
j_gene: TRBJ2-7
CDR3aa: CASSLDRPRYEQYF
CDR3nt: TGTGCCAGCAGCTTAGACAGGCCACGCTACGAGCAGTACTTC

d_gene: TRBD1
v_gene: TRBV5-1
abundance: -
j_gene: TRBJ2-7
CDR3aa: CASSLGTGDSYEQYF
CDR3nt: TGCGCCAGCAGCTTAGGTACAGGGGACTCCTACGAGCAGTACTTC

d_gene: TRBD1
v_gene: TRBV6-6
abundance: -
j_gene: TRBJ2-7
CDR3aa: CASSSEQGGSYEQYF
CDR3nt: TGTGCCAGCAGTTCGGAACAGGGGGGCTCTTACGAGCAGTACTTC

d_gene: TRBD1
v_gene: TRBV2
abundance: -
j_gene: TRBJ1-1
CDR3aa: CASSYTGAGTEAFF
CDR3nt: TGTGCCAGCAGTTACACAGGGGCAGGTACTGAAGCTTTCTTT

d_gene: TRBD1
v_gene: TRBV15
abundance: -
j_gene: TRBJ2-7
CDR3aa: CATSRDFGQGVYEQYF
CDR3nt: TGTGCCACCAGCAGAGATTTTGGACAGGGGGTCTACGAGCAGTACTTC

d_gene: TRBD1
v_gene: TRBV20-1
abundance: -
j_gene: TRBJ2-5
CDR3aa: CSASIKPGGAETQYF
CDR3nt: TGCAGTGCTAGTATTAAGCCAGGGGGCGCGGAGACCCAGTACTTC

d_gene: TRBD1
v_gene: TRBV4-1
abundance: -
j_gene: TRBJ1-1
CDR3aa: CASSQARGTGGTEAFF
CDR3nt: TGCGCCAGCAGCCAGGCCAGAGGGACAGGTGGCACTGAAGCTTTCTTT

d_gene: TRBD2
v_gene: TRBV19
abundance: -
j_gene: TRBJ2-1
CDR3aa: CASRNGGVNEQFF
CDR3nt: TGTGCCAGTAGAAACGGGGGGGTCAATGAGCAGTTCTTC

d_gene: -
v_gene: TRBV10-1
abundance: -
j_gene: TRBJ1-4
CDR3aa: CASSETGTNEKLFF
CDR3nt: TGCGCCAGCAGTGAGACCGGAACTAATGAAAAACTGTTTTTT

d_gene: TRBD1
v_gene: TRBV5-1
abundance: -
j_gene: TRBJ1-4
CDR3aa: CASRPQGRLNEKLFF
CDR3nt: TGCGCCAGCAGGCCACAGGGGCGCTTGAATGAAAAACTGTTTTTT

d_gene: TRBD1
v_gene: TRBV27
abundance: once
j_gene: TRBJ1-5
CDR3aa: CASRRTGAYNQPQHF
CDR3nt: TGTGCCAGCAGAAGAACAGGGGCCTACAATCAGCCCCAGCATTTT

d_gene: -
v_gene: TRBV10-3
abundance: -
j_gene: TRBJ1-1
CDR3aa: CAITPRNRNTEAFF
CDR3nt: TGTGCCATCACCCCCAGGAACAGAAACACTGAAGCTTTCTTT

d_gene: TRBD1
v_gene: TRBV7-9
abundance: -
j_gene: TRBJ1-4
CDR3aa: CASSLAGTGAEKLFF
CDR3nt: TGTGCCAGCAGCTTAGCTGGGACAGGGGCTGAAAAACTGTTTTTT

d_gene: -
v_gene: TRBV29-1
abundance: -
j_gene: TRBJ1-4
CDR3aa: CSPDKGHSNEKLFF
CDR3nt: TGCAGCCCTGATAAGGGACACAGTAATGAAAAACTGTTTTTT

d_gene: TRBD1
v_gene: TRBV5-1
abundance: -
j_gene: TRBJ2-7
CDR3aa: CASSAWGQLGYEQYF
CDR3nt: TGCGCCAGCAGCGCCTGGGGACAGTTGGGCTACGAGCAGTACTTC

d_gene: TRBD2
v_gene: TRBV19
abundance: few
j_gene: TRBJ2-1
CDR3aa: CASSTGSAGGSRNEQFF
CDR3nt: TGTGCCAGTAGTACCGGTAGCGCGGGGGGTAGTCGGAATGAGCAGTTCTTC

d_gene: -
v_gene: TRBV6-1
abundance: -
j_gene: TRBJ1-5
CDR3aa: CASSDGWQGDQPQHF
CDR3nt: TGTGCCAGCAGTGACGGGTGGCAGGGTGATCAGCCCCAGCATTTT

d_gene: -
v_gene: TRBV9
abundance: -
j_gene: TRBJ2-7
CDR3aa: CASSVDSGATYEQYF
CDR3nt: TGTGCCAGCAGCGTAGATTCAGGGGCGACTTACGAGCAGTACTTC

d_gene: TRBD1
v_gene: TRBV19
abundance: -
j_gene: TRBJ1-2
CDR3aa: CASIRGQGAGGYTF
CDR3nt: TGTGCCAGTATCAGAGGACAGGGGGCCGGTGGCTACACCTTC

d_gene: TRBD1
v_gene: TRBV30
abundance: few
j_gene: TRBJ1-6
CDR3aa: CAWSGGRGSSPLHF
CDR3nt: TGTGCCTGGAGTGGGGGCAGGGGGAGTTCACCCCTCCACTTT

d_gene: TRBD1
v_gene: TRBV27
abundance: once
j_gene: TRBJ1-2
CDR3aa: CASSLSPGGLEGYTF
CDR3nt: TGTGCCAGCAGTTTATCCCCAGGGGGCCTGGAAGGCTACACCTTC

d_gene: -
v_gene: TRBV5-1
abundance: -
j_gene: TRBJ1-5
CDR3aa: CARVEPGRVCNQPQHF
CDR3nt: TGCGCCAGAGTGGAGCCGGGAAGAGTTTGCAATCAGCCCCAGCATTTT

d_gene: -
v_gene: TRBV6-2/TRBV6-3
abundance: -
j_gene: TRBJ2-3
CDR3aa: CASSYSREGTSTDTQYF
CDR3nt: TGTGCCAGCAGTTACAGTCGTGAGGGAACTAGCACAGATACGCAGTATTTT

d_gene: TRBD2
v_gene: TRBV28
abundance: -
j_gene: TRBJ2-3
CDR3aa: CASSSAGGADTQYF
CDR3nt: TGTGCCAGCAGTTCAGCGGGGGGTGCAGATACGCAGTATTTT

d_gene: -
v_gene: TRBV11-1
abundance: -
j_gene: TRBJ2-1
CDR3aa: CASSSVAENEQFF
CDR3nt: TGTGCCAGCAGCTCTGTAGCGGAAAATGAGCAGTTCTTC

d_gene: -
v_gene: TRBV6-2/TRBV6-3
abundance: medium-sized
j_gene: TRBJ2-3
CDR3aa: CASSYSAGGTDTQYF
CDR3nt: TGTGCCAGCAGTTACTCAGCGGGTGGCACAGATACGCAGTATTTT

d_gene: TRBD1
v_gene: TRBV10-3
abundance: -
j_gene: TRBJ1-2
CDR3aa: CAISPGQGVDYTF
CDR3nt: TGTGCCATCAGTCCGGGACAGGGAGTGGACTACACCTTC

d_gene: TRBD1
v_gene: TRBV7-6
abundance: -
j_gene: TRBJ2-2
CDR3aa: CASSFVQDRGNTGELFF
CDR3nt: TGTGCCAGCAGCTTCGTCCAGGACAGGGGGAACACCGGGGAGCTGTTTTTT

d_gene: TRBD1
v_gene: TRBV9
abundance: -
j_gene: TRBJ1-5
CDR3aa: CASSVEGGGTGEPQHF
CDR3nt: TGTGCCAGCAGCGTAGAGGGTGGGGGTACAGGGGAGCCCCAGCATTTT

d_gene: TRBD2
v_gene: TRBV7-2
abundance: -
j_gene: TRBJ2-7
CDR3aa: CASSSTLLAGASYEQYF
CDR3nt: TGTGCCAGCAGCTCGACCCTACTAGCGGGAGCATCCTACGAGCAGTACTTC

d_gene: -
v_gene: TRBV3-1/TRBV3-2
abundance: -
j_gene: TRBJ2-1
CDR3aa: CASSVVPNEQFF
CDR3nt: TGTGCCAGCAGCGTAGTACCCAATGAGCAGTTCTTC

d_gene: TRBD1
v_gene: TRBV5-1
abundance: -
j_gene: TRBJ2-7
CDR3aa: CASSQTGAPLNEQYF
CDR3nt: TGCGCCAGCAGCCAGACAGGGGCCCCCTTAAACGAGCAGTACTTC

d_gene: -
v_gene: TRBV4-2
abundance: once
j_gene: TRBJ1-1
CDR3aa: CASSEAGLSTEAFF
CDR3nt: TGTGCCAGCAGCGAAGCAGGGTTGAGCACTGAAGCTTTCTTT

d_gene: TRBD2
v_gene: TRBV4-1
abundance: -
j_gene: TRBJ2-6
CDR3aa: CASSLRLAVVSGANVLTF
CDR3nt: TGCGCCAGCAGCCTCCGACTAGCGGTTGTCTCTGGGGCCAACGTCCTGACTTTC

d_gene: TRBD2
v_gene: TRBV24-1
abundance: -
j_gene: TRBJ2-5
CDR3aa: CATSALGEGETQYF
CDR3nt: TGTGCCACCAGTGCCCTAGGGGAGGGGGAGACCCAGTACTTC

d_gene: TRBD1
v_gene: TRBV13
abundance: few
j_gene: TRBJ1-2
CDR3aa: CASSRRDRSRYGYTF
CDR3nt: TGTGCCAGCAGCCGCCGGGACAGGTCGCGCTATGGCTACACCTTC

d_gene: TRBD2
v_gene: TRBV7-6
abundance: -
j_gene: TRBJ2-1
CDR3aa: CASSGRGGRANEQFF
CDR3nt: TGTGCCAGCAGCGGGCGGGGGGGCCGAGCCAATGAGCAGTTCTTC